This T cell receptor (beta chain) was documented in a study of CD8 T cells in Susac syndrome. Findings and caveats of the study: TEMRA cells and active patients showed peak Susac CD8+ clonal expansion.

Losses at the gene ends were 5 bases for V and 5 bases for J; bases not matched to a gene: 7. This CDR3 has 15 amino acids. Reverse transcription of about 0.45 to 1 ug RNA was performed with random hexamers. Multiplex immunoSEQ PCR targeted 54 Vbeta and 13 Jbeta TCR beta segments. TCRdb re-analysed the immunoSEQ multiplex PCR reads in MiXCR, keeping a single row per CDR3 protein. The sample records some 130,000 distinct CDR3 sequences, approximately 95% being singletons. As to this clonotype: What it binds is not known.

Sequencing of TCR beta was carried out in blood CD8+ and CD4+ T cells. Negative isolation yielded the CD8+ and CD4+ T cells, while FACS enriched the TEMRA cells. Sequenced material: CD8+ T cells from PBMCs. The sequence derives from a human donor with Susac syndrome. V gene TRBV12-3 or TRBV12-4 combines with J gene TRBJ2-1; 9 nucleotides align to TRBD2. The CDR3 region has the DNA TGTGCCAGCAGTACAACTAGCGGGTGGGACAATGAGCAGTTCTTC. It specifies CASSTTSGWDNEQFF.